One sample yielded the 30 T cell receptor beta chains listed below, sequenced in a study of PD-1 blockade in classical Hodgkin lymphoma. The repertoire was sequenced with immunoSEQ multiplex PCR; TCRdb's copy has only in-frame clones and lacks some. The data hold some 86,000 clones, with 90% observed a single time. Time point here: cycle 4 day 1 (C4D1), after less than 7 weeks of nivolumab. Every patient relapsed after autologous stem cell transplantation, and brentuximab vedotin exposure varied. The starting material was peripheral blood mononuclear cells (PBMCs), obtained before the fourth cycle of nivolumab. These receptors were obtained from a human donor with classical Hodgkin lymphoma.

The gene calls are TRBV27 and TRBJ1-3; TRBD1 is a possible D gene (5 bases). Trimming took off 1 base at V and 4 bases at J, with 23 bases between the two ends. The CDR3 extends over 19 amino acids. The germline V gene has CDR1 MNHEY and CDR2 SMNVEV (reference sequence). In DNA, the CDR3 is TGTGCCAGCAGTTTATTGGGAGTGGGGCAGGGCAAAGCCGGAAACACCATATATTTT. Its translation is CASSLLGVGQGKAGNTIYF.

The rearrangement links TRBV2 to TRBJ2-4; D may be TRBD1 (5 bases). CDR1 and CDR2 from the germline V gene are SNHLY and FYNNEI. This CDR3 is built from 13 residues. The V end lost 7 bases, the J end lost 0 bases, and 7 bases lay between the germline ends. As DNA, the CDR3 is TGTGCCAGCACGGACATAGCCAAAAACATTCAGTACTTC. Its translation is CASTDIAKNIQYF.

The chain uses TRBV19 and TRBJ2-5, with unresolved D. Trimming stripped 5 bases from V and 5 bases from J, with 6 bases between. Germline V gene lookup returns CDR1 LNHDA and CDR2 SQIVND (reference sequence). The CDR3 sequence is 11 residues long. The CDR3: CASSLAETQYF. The CDR3 DNA follows: TGTGCCAGTAGTCTTGCGGAGACCCAGTACTTC.

V gene TRBV9 combines with J gene TRBJ2-3; TRBD2 matches 11 bases. V lost 0 bases, J lost 2 bases, and 8 bases stayed unmatched. Germline assignment: CDR1 SGDLS and CDR2 YYNGEE. The CDR3 loop spans 18 amino acids. The CDR3 region has the DNA TGTGCCAGCAGCGTAGCGTGGCTAGCGGGGGGCCCCACAGATACGCAGTATTTT. Its translation: CASSVAWLAGGPTDTQYF.

V usage is TRBV30 and J usage is TRBJ1-2; D unresolved. Trimming took 3 bases from V and 0 from J, leaving 11 bases between them. CDR3 size: 14 residues. CDR1 is GTSNPN, CDR2 SVGIG, per germline (reference sequence). CDR3 loop: CAWRSQLANYGYTF. The CDR3 bases are TGTGCCTGGAGGTCACAGCTAGCTAACTATGGCTACACCTTC. Full variable domain (rest looked up from reference TRBV30 and TRBJ1-2): SQTIHQWPATLVQPVGSPLSLECTVEGTSNPNLYWYRQAAGRGLQLLFYSVGIGQISSEVPQNLSASRPQDRQFILSSKKLLLSDSGFYLCAWRSQLANYGYTFGSGTRLTVV.

CDR3 protein: CASSEAWDANTEAFF. In nucleotides, the CDR3 is TGTGCCAGCAGTGAAGCGTGGGACGCGAACACTGAAGCTTTCTTT. This chain connects TRBV6-1 to TRBJ1-1; a weak D match, TRBD1 (5 bases). Per the germline V gene, CDR1 is MNHNS and CDR2 is SASEGT. V lost 0 bases, J lost 1 base, and 9 bases lay in between. The CDR3 runs to 15 residues.

The J gene is TRBJ1-5, the V gene TRBV21-1; TRBD1, the table's D call, lacks a check against the DNA. TRBV21-1 is a recognized pseudogene. The CDR3 contains 17 residues. CDR3 sequence: CASSKFSGGESNQPQHF. The DNA of the CDR3 is TGTGCCAGCAGCAAATTTTCAGGGGGCGAGAGCAATCAGCCCCAGCATTTT.

The chain employs TRBV7-9 and TRBJ1-6; no clear D gene. This CDR3 spans 15 amino acids. Between the trimmed V and J ends, which lost 3 bases and 7 bases, there was a span of 13 bases. The V gene's germline CDR1 is SEHNR and CDR2 FQNEAQ (reference sequence). The CDR3 region is CASSLFEGPNSPLHF. In DNA, the CDR3 is TGTGCCAGCAGCTTGTTCGAAGGGCCAAATTCACCCCTCCACTTT.

This clone appeared once. The chain employs TRBV9 and TRBJ2-7; D not resolved. Germline V CDR1 and CDR2: SGDLS, YYNGEE. The CDR3 runs to 14 residues. The ends were cut back, 1 base at V and 0 bases at J, with 8 bases in the middle. CDR3 DNA: TGTGCCAGCAGCGTACAGGCGAGCTCCTACGAGCAGTACTTC. Protein sequence: CASSVQASSYEQYF.

As DNA, the CDR3 is TGTGCCATCAGTGAGATGGACTCTAGTAGGGAAACGAGCAATCAGCCCCAGCATTTT. Translation: CAISEMDSSRETSNQPQHF. This sequence joins TRBV10-3 and TRBJ1-5; D gene uncertain. With 2 bases removed from V and 1 base from J, the gap between germline ends came to 21 bases. The germline gives CDR1 ENHRY, CDR2 SYGVKD. CDR3 size: 19 residues.

By share of the sample, this clone is medium-sized (0.01 to 0.1%). The rearrangement links TRBV5-1 to TRBJ1-5; TRBD1 might be the D (5 bases). This CDR3 region has 14 residues. Germline V gene sequence: CDR1 SGHRS, CDR2 YFSETQ. The germline V and J ends were trimmed by 0 bases and 4 bases, with 8 bases remaining between them. The CDR3 loop reads CASSLVGGNQPQHF. The CDR3 coding sequence is TGCGCCAGCAGCTTGGTTGGGGGAAATCAGCCCCAGCATTTT. The full variable domain, its missing parts supplied by reference TRBV5-1 and TRBJ1-5, is KAGVTQTPRYLIKTRGQQVTLSCSPISGHRSVSWYQQTPGQGLQFLFEYFSETQRNKGNFPGRFSGRQFSNSRSEMNVSTLELGDSALYLCASSLVGGNQPQHFGDGTRLSIL.

This clone has more than one count but fewer than ten. This chain uses TRBV10-3 with TRBJ1-1; D is perhaps TRBD1 (5 bases). Germline V gene sequence: CDR1 ENHRY, CDR2 SYGVKD. There are 16 residues in the CDR3. V gave up 2 bases and J gave up 4 bases, with 17 bases separating them. This CDR3 reads CAISEVTGQWVTEAFF. The CDR3 nucleotides are TGTGCCATCAGTGAGGTAACGGGGCAGTGGGTCACTGAAGCTTTCTTT.

The rearrangement joins TRBV20-1 to TRBJ2-5, with a weak D call TRBD1 (5 bases). The V gene lost 5 bases and the J gene lost 4 bases, with 8 bases spanning the gap. The germline gives CDR1 DFQATT, CDR2 SNEGSKA (reference sequence). This CDR3 has 11 amino acids. DNA of the CDR3: TGCAGTGCTGCAGGGCCAGAGACCCAGTACTTC. Its protein product is CSAAGPETQYF.

The chain has TRBV19 and TRBJ2-1; TRBD2 matches at 9 bases. J gave up 4 bases and V 5 bases, and 6 bases lay outside the gene matches. CDR1 is LNHDA and CDR2 is SQIVND in the germline V gene (reference sequence). The CDR3 is 15 residues long. CDR3 in DNA: TGTGCCAGTAGTCCCCAGCGGGGGGAATACAATGAGCAGTTCTTC. It translates to CASSPQRGEYNEQFF. Combining the CDR3 with reference TRBV19 and TRBJ2-1 gives the whole variable domain DGGITQSPKYLFRKEGQNVTLSCEQNLNHDAMYWYRQDPGQGLRLIYYSQIVNDFQKGDIAEGYSVSREKKESFPLTVTSAQKNPTAFYLCASSPQRGEYNEQFFGPGTRLTVL.

V usage is TRBV28 and J usage is TRBJ1-1, with 7 bases aligning to TRBD1. V shed 7 bases and J 0 bases; nucleotides not matched to a gene: 11. Germline CDR1 is MDHEN and CDR2 is SYDVKM. The CDR3 is 16 residues long. The CDR3 reads CASKFGRTGLNTEAFF. Here the CDR3 DNA reads TGTGCCAGCAAATTCGGCCGGACAGGATTGAACACTGAAGCTTTCTTT.

This clone appeared a few times. The genes are TRBV30 and TRBJ1-1; no clear D. Germline V CDR1 and CDR2: GTSNPN, SVGIG (reference sequence). V was clipped by 7 bases and J by 0 bases, with 12 bases between them. The CDR3 extends over 13 amino acids. The CDR3 reads CASYRQLNTEAFF. DNA of the CDR3: TGTGCCTCGTACAGACAATTGAACACTGAAGCTTTCTTT. The complete variable domain, with remaining parts taken from reference TRBV30 and TRBJ1-1, reads SQTIHQWPATLVQPVGSPLSLECTVEGTSNPNLYWYRQAAGRGLQLLFYSVGIGQISSEVPQNLSASRPQDRQFILSSKKLLLSDSGFYLCASYRQLNTEAFFGQGTRLTVV.

V gene TRBV1 combines with J gene TRBJ2-7; TRBD2, the table's D call, lacks a check against the DNA. TRBV1 is a pseudogene locus. The CDR3 extends over 18 amino acids. This CDR3 reads CTSSQIRNSGGQSYEQYF. In DNA form, the CDR3 reads TGCACCAGCAGCCAAATTAGGAATAGCGGGGGACAATCCTACGAGCAGTACTTC.

The chain couples TRBV28 to TRBJ1-5, with 11 bases aligning to TRBD1. The CDR3 has 17 amino acids. Germline CDR1 MDHEN, CDR2 SYDVKM. The V segment lost 6 bases and the J segment 6 bases; nucleotides outside the gene matches: 13. CDR3 loop: CASSSPWTGGGGQPQHF. The CDR3 nucleotides read TGTGCCAGCAGCTCCCCATGGACAGGGGGCGGGGGTCAGCCCCAGCATTTT.

The chain uses TRBV9 and TRBJ2-7; D might be TRBD2 (5 bases). There are 15 residues in the CDR3. V lost 2 bases and J lost 1, with 13 bases in between. From germline, CDR1 is SGDLS and CDR2 YYNGEE. In DNA, the CDR3 is TGTGCCAGCAGCGTCTCGATCGGGGTTTCCTACGAGCAGTACTTC. Its protein product is CASSVSIGVSYEQYF. Filled out from reference TRBV9 and TRBJ2-7, the complete variable domain reads DSGVTQTPKHLITATGQRVTLRCSPRSGDLSVYWYQQSLDQGLQFLIQYYNGEERAKGNILERFSAQQFPDLHSELNLSSLELGDSALYFCASSVSIGVSYEQYFGPGTRLTVT.

The V call is TRBV7-9, the J call TRBJ1-1; D call uncertain. Trimming cost V 5 bases and J 2 bases, with 9 bases left between them. CDR1 is SEHNR, CDR2 FQNEAQ, per germline (reference sequence). The CDR3 contains 13 residues. CDR3: CASSPRRNTEAFF. CDR3 bases: TGTGCCAGCAGCCCACGACGAAACACTGAAGCTTTCTTT. Full variable domain (rest looked up from reference TRBV7-9 and TRBJ1-1): DTGVSQNPRHKITKRGQNVTFRCDPISEHNRLYWYRQTLGQGPEFLTYFQNEAQLEKSRLLSDRFSAERPKGSFSTLEIQRTEQGDSAMYLCASSPRRNTEAFFGQGTRLTVV.

In its sample, this clone was seen once. The chain's CDR3 is CASSLALGGEQYF. DNA of the CDR3: TGCGCCAGCAGCTTGGCCTTGGGGGGCGAGCAGTACTTC. The V gene is TRBV5-1, the J gene TRBJ2-7, with D possibly being TRBD2 (6 bases). The CDR3 covers 13 residues. The germline V gene encodes CDR1 SGHRS and CDR2 YFSETQ. Between the trimmed V and J ends, which lost 0 bases and 6 bases, there was a span of 10 bases.

This sequence joins TRBV30 and TRBJ2-2; a weak D match, TRBD2 (5 bases). V lost 2 bases, J lost 4 bases, and 11 bases lay in between. The CDR3 length is 14 residues. Germline V gene lookup returns CDR1 GTSNPN and CDR2 SVGIG (reference sequence). The CDR3 bases are TGTGCCTGGAGTCCTGGGAGTGGCACCGGGGAGCTGTTTTTT. As protein: CAWSPGSGTGELFF.

The chain links TRBV28 to TRBJ1-4, with a possible D match to TRBD1 (6 bases). The germline V gene has CDR1 MDHEN and CDR2 SYDVKM. V lost 2 bases, J lost 7 bases, and 11 bases lay in between. The CDR3 totals 14 residues. The CDR3 loop is CASSLTQGGEKLFF. CDR3 sequence (DNA): TGTGCCAGCAGTTTAACACAGGGAGGTGAAAAACTGTTTTTT.

This clone was seen just once. The chain joins TRBV30 to TRBJ2-7; 11 nucleotides match TRBD1. Germline lookup yields CDR1 GTSNPN and CDR2 SVGIG (reference sequence). V gave up 3 bases and J gave up 3 bases; unmatched junction bases: 10. CDR3 length: 16 residues. The CDR3 reads CAWSSLRDRGIYEQYF. For the CDR3, the DNA is TGTGCCTGGAGCTCGTTAAGGGACAGGGGGATCTACGAGCAGTACTTC.

This clone showed up just once. This chain uses TRBV4-2 with TRBJ2-7; D unresolved. The V and J ends lost 5 bases and 2 bases respectively, with 16 bases between them. Germline CDR1 and CDR2: LGHNA and YNFKEQ. The CDR3 extends over 15 amino acids. The CDR3 loop is CASSLWSGSPYEQYF. CDR3 nucleotide sequence: TGTGCCAGCAGCTTGTGGTCTGGCAGCCCCTACGAGCAGTACTTC.

This rearrangement joins TRBV6-1 to TRBJ2-7; TRBD1 might be the D (6 bases). V lost 6 bases and J 0 bases, leaving 6 bases between the germline ends. The CDR3 covers 12 residues. The V gene's germline CDR1 is MNHNS and CDR2 SASEGT. In DNA, the CDR3 is TGTGCCAGCAGGGACAGCTCCTACGAGCAGTACTTC. Protein: CASRDSSYEQYF.

CDR3 residues: CASSSGQGRSEKLFF. The CDR3, as DNA: TGTGCCAGCAGCTCCGGACAGGGGCGGAGTGAAAAACTGTTTTTT. This chain joins TRBV7-9 and TRBJ1-4; 9 bases are shared with TRBD1. CDR1 is SEHNR and CDR2 is FQNEAQ in the germline V gene (reference sequence). Trimming removed 4 bases from V and 7 bases from J; junction bases left unmatched: 7. This CDR3 comprises 15 residues.

V usage is TRBV2 and J usage is TRBJ2-4; 8 bases match TRBD2. With 6 bases clipped from V and 6 bases from J, the junction kept 10 bases outside the gene matches. CDR3 length equals 15 residues. Germline V lookup: CDR1 SNHLY, CDR2 FYNNEI. CDR3 in amino acids: CASRITSGGGNIQYF. The CDR3 DNA sequence: TGTGCCAGCAGGATTACTAGCGGAGGGGGAAACATTCAGTACTTC.

This chain uses TRBV4-3 with TRBJ2-7; the match to TRBD2 covers 8 bases. Germline assignment: CDR1 LGHNA and CDR2 YSLEER. Losses at the gene ends were 0 bases for V and 2 bases for J; bases not matched to a gene: 3. This CDR3 has 15 residues. The CDR3 sequence: CASSQEGRGAYEQYF. CDR3 DNA: TGCGCCAGCAGCCAAGAAGGGCGGGGGGCCTACGAGCAGTACTTC.

This chain links TRBV29-1 with TRBJ2-3; tentatively, D is TRBD1 (6 bases). The V gene lost 5 bases and the J gene lost 5 bases, with 14 bases spanning the gap. The CDR3 runs to 13 residues. Germline V gene sequence: CDR1 SQVTM, CDR2 ANQGSEA. The CDR3, as DNA: TGCAGCGTTCATGAGCAGGGGAGAGATACGCAGTATTTT. Protein sequence: CSVHEQGRDTQYF.